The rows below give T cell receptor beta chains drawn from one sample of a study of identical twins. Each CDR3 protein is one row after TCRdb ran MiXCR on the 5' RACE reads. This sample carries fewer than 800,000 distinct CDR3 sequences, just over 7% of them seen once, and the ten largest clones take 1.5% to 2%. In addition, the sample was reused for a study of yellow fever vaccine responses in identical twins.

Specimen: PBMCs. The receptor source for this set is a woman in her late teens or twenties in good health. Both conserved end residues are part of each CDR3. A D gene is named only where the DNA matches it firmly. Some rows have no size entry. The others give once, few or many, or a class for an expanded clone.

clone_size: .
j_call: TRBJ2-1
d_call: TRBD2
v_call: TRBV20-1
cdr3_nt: TGCAGTGCTAGAGGAGGGTTGACTAGCGGGGGGGCGCGAGGAAATGAGCAGTTCTTC
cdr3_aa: CSARGGLTSGGARGNEQFF

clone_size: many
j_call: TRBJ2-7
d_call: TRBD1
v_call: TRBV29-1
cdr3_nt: TGCAGCGTTTATAAGGACAGGGACGAGCAGTACTTC
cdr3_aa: CSVYKDRDEQYF

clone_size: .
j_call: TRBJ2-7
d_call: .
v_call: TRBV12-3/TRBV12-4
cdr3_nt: TGTGCCAGCAGTGCCGGGAGCGAGCAGTACTTC
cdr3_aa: CASSAGSEQYF

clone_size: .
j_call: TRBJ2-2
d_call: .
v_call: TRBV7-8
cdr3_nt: TGTGCCAGCAGCGGCCAACTAGCGAACACCGGGGAGCTGTTTTTT
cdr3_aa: CASSGQLANTGELFF

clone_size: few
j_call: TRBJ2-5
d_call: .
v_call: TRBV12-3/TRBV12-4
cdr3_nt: TGTGCCAGCAGTTTTTGGGGGGCGCAACGCCAAGAGACCCAGTACTTC
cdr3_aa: CASSFWGAQRQETQYF

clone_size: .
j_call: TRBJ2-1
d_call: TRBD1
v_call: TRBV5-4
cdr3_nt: TGTGCCAGCAGCTCAGGACAGGGGGCATGGAATGAGCAGTTCTTC
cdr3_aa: CASSSGQGAWNEQFF

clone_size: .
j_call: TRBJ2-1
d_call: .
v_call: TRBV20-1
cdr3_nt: TGCAGTGCTAGCCGGGCCTTCTATTACAATGAGCAGTTCTTC
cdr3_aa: CSASRAFYYNEQFF

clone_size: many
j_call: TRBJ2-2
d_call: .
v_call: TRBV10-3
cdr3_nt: TGTGCCATCAGTGACCCCGGACGGAAGAACACCGGGGAGCTGTTTTTT
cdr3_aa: CAISDPGRKNTGELFF

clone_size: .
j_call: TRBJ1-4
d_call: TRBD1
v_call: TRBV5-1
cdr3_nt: TGCGCCAGCAGCAGGACAGGGCATGTGGACGAAAAACTGTTTTTT
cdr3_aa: CASSRTGHVDEKLFF

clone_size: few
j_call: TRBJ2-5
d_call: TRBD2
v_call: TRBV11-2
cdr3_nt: TGTGCCAGCAGGCATTCTAGCGGGACGTACCAAGAGACCCAGTACTTC
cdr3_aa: CASRHSSGTYQETQYF

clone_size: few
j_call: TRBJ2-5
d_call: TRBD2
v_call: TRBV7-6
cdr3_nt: TGTGCCAGCAGCCGGGATCTAGCGGAGGGGACCCAGTACTTC
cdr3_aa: CASSRDLAEGTQYF

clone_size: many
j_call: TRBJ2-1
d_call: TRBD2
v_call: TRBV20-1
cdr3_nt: TGCAGTGCTAGAGATTTCCGGGAGGGCTACAATGAGCAGTTCTTC
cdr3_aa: CSARDFREGYNEQFF

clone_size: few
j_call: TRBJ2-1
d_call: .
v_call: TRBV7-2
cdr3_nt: TGTGCCAGCAGCTACGGGACCTTGGAGCAGTTCTTC
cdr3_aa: CASSYGTLEQFF

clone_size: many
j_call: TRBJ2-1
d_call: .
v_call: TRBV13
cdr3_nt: TGTGCCAGCAGCTTTAGCAGGGGATACTACAATGAGCAGTTCTTC
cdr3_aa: CASSFSRGYYNEQFF

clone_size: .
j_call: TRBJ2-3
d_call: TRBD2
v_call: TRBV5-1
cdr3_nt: TGCGCCAGCAGCACCCGGACTAGCGGGGGACGCACAGATACGCAGTATTTT
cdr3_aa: CASSTRTSGGRTDTQYF

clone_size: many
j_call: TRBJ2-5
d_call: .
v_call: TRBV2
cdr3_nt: TGTGCCAGTCGGACTGACCGGGTCATCGAGACCCAGTACTTC
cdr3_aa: CASRTDRVIETQYF

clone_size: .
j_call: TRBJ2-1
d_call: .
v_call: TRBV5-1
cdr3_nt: TGCGCCAGCAGCTTGTCTGTCGGGCCGGAAAGTGAGCAGTTCTTC
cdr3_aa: CASSLSVGPESEQFF

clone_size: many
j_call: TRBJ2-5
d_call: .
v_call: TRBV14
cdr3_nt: TGTGCCAGCAGCCAAGAGTTGGCCGAGGAGACCCAGTACTTC
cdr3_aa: CASSQELAEETQYF

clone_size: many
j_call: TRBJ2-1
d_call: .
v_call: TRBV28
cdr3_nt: TGTGCCAGCAGTCTGGACACGAGCTCCTACAATGAGCAGTTCTTC
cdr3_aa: CASSLDTSSYNEQFF

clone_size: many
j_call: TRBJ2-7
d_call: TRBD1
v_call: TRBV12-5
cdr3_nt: TGTGCTAGTGGTTTGGTATGGGACAGTCTCCACGAGCAGTACTTC
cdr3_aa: CASGLVWDSLHEQYF

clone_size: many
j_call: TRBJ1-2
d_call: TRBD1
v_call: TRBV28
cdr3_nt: TGTGCCAGCCAAGACAGGGAGGGGTATGGCTACACCTTC
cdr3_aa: CASQDREGYGYTF

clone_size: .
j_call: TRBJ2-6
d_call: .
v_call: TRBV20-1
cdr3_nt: TGCAGTGCTAGGGCAGGTGGGTCAGGGGCCAACGTCCTGACTTTC
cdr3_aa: CSARAGGSGANVLTF

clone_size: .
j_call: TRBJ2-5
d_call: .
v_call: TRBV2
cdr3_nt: TGTGCCAGCAGTGAAGCGGAGATGGAGACCCAGTACTTC
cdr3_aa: CASSEAEMETQYF

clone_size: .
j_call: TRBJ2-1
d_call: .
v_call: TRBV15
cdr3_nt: TGTGCCACCAGCAGCGCCGGGGACAATGAGCAGTTCTTC
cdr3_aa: CATSSAGDNEQFF

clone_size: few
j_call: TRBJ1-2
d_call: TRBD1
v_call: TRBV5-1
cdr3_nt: TGCGCCAGCAGCCAAGGACAGGCGGCTGGCTACACCTTC
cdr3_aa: CASSQGQAAGYTF

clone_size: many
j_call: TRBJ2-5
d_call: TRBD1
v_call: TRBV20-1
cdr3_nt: TGCAGTGCTCCCCAGGGGGTGAAAGAGACCCAGTACTTC
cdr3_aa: CSAPQGVKETQYF

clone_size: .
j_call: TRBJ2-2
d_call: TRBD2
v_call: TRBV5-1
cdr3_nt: TGCGCCAGCAGCTTCCGCGCGACTAGCATTAACGGGGAGCTGTTTTTT
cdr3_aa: CASSFRATSINGELFF

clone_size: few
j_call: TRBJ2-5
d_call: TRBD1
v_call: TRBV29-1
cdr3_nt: TGCAGCGGGGGAAACAGGGGACGCCAAGAGACCCAGTACTTC
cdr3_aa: CSGGNRGRQETQYF

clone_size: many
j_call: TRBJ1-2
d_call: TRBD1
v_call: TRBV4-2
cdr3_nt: TGTGCCAGCAGCCAAGATCTTATGAGGGACAGGGTTTTAAGGGGCTACACCTTC
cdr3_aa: CASSQDLMRDRVLRGYTF

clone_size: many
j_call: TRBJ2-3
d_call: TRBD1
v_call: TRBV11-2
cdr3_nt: TGTGCCAGCCTTGACAGGGTGTCTTTAGATACGCAGTATTTT
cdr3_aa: CASLDRVSLDTQYF

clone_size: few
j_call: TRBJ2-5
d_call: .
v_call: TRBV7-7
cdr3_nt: TGTGCCAGCAGCCCTAGAGCTACGACTAGGACAGGTGGACAAGAGACCCAGTACTTC
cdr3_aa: CASSPRATTRTGGQETQYF

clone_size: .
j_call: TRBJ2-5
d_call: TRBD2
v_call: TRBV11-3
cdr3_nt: TGTGCCAGCAGGGGGGGGCGGGGGGCAGCCCAAGAGACCCAGTACTTC
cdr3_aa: CASRGGRGAAQETQYF

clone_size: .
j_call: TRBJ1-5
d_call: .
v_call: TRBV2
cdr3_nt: TGTGCCAGCAGTGTAGAGGGGGGTCAGCCCCAGCATTTT
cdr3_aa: CASSVEGGQPQHF

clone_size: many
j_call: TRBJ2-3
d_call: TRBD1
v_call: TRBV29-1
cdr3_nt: TGCAGCGCCGAGCGGACAGGGGGTGCCACAGATACGCAGTATTTT
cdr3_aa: CSAERTGGATDTQYF

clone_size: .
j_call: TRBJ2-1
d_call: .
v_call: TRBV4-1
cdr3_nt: TGCGCCAGCAGCCAGGACTACTTAAGTGAGCAGTTCTTC
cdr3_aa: CASSQDYLSEQFF

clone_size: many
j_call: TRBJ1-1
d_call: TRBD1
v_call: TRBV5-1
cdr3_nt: TGCGCCAGCAGCATGGGACAGGTCCACACTGAAGCTTTCTTT
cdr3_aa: CASSMGQVHTEAFF

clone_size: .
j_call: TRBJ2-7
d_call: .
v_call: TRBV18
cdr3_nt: TGTGCCAGCTCACCATCAGGAATCTACGAGCAGTACTTC
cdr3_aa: CASSPSGIYEQYF

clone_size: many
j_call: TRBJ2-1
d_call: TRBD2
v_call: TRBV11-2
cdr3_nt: TGTGCCAGCAGCTTAGCTCTCCTAGCGGGCAACAATGAGCAGTTCTTC
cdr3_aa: CASSLALLAGNNEQFF

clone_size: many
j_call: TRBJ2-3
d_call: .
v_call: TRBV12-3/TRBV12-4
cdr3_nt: TGTGCCAGCAGTTTGAGGCCAGATACGCAGTATTTT
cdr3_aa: CASSLRPDTQYF

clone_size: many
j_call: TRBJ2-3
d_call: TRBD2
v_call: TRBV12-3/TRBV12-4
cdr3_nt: TGTGCCAGCAGGAGGACTAGCCTCGCCTACACAGATACGCAGTATTTT
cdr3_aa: CASRRTSLAYTDTQYF

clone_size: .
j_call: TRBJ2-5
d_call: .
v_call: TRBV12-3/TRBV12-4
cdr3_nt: TGTGCCAGCAGTTCACTACAGGGAGGGGAAGAGACCCAGTACTTC
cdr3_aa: CASSSLQGGEETQYF

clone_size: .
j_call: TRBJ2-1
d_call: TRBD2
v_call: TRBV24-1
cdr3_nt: TGTGCCACCAGTGATAACAGCGGGACTAGCGGGACCTACAATGAGCAGTTCTTC
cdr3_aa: CATSDNSGTSGTYNEQFF

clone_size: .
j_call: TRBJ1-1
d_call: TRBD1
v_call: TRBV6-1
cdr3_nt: TGTGCCAGCATGGGGACAGGGGTAGAGGACACTGAAGCTTTCTTT
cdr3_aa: CASMGTGVEDTEAFF

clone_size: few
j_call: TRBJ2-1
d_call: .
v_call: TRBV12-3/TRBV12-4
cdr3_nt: TGTGCCAGCAGTCACGTGGCGGAATTCTCCTACAATGAGCAGTTCTTC
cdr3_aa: CASSHVAEFSYNEQFF

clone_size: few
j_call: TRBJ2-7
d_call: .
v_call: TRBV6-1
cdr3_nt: TGTGCCAGCAGTACCTCTAGCGTCGTTTCCTACGAGCAGTACTTC
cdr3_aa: CASSTSSVVSYEQYF

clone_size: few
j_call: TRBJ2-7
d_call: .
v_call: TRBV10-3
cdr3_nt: TGTGCCATCAGTGAGTTCCAGGGCGGACACGAGCAGTACTTC
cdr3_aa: CAISEFQGGHEQYF

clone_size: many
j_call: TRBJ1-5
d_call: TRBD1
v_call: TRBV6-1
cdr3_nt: TGTGCCAGCAGGGCCGGGACAGGGGTCCTTCAGCCCCAGCATTTT
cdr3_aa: CASRAGTGVLQPQHF

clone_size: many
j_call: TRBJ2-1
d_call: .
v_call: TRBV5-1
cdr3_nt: TGCGCCAGCAGCTTGGAGGGATCGGTCTACAATGAGCAGTTCTTC
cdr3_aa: CASSLEGSVYNEQFF

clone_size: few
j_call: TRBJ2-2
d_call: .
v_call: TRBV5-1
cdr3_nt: TGCGCCAGCAGCCACCCGGTCCGGGAACCGAACACCGGGGAGCTGTTTTTT
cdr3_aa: CASSHPVREPNTGELFF

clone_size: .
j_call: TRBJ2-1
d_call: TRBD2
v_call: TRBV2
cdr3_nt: TGTGCCAGCAGTGGACGGACTAGCGGGAGGGGTTACAATGAGCAGTTCTTC
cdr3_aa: CASSGRTSGRGYNEQFF

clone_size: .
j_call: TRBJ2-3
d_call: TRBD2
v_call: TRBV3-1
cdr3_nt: TGTGCCACCAGCCGATCGTATAGTAGCGGGAACACAGATACGCAGTATTTT
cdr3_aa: CATSRSYSSGNTDTQYF

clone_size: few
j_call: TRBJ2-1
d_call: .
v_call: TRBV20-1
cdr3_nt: TGCAGTGCTAACGGTGCTAGCGTGCTGGATGAGCAGTTCTTC
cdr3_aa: CSANGASVLDEQFF

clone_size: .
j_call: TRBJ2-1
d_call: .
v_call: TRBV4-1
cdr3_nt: TGCGCCAGCAGCCCCCGACCATCCGGGACCCAATTCCTCGATGAGCAGTTCTTC
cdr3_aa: CASSPRPSGTQFLDEQFF

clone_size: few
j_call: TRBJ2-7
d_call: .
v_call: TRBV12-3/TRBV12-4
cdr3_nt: TGTGCCAGCAGCCAAACCCGGGAGCAGTACTTC
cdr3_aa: CASSQTREQYF

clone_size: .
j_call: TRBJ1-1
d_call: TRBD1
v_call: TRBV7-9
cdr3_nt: TGTGCCAGCAGCTCCACCACAGGGGGAAAAATGAACACTGAAGCTTTCTTT
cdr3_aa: CASSSTTGGKMNTEAFF

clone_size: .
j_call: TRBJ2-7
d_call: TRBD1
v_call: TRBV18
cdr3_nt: TGTGCCAGCTCATCCATTGAGACAGGGGACCGCGAGCAGTACTTC
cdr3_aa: CASSSIETGDREQYF